This T cell receptor (beta chain) was sequenced for a study of T cells after posttransplantation cyclophosphamide. Control samples came 1 year after myeloablative marrow transplants with methotrexate plus calcineurin inhibitor. With V trimmed by 5 bases and J by 4 bases, 5 bases remained unmatched. CDR1 is MNHEY, CDR2 SVGAGI, per germline. CDR3 length equals 15 residues. In the case of this clone: The target antigen is unknown.

General observations from the study: Recipient CMV seropositivity and CMV reactivation strongly tracked TRB clonality.

Repertoires were generated with immunoSEQ multiplex PCR, while TCRdb's copy carries only in-frame clones and drops some. The sample shows around 17,000 clones, about four fifths of them seen only once. The clonotype comes from a male patient between 25 and 39 years old who received an allogeneic stem cell transplant from an unrelated donor, was CMV-positive, and had acute and chronic GVHD. Some T cells may trace back to the graft donor. The sequences come from PBMCs, collected 441 days after allogeneic stem cell transplant with calcineurin inhibitor and methotrexate. The V and J genes are TRBV6-5 and TRBJ1-6; 7 nucleotides line up with TRBD1. In DNA form, the CDR3 reads TGTGCCAGCAGTGCCTCGGGACAGTATAATTCACCCCTCCACTTT. Its translation is CASSASGQYNSPLHF.